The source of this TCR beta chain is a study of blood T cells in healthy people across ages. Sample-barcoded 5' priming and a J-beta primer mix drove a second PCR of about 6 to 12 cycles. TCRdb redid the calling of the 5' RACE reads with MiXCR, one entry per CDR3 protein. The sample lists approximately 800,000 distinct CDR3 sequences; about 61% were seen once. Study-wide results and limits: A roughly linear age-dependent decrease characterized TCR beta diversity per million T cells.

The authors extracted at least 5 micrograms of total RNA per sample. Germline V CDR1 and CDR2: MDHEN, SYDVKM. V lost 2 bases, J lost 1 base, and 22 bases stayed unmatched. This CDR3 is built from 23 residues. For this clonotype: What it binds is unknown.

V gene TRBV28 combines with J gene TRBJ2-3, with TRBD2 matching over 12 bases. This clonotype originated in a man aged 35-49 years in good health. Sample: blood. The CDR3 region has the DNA TGTGCCAGCAGTTTACCTAGTCCCCGGACTAGCGGGACCTCACTTTATGGCACAGATACGCAGTATTTT. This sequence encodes CASSLPSPRTSGTSLYGTDTQYF.